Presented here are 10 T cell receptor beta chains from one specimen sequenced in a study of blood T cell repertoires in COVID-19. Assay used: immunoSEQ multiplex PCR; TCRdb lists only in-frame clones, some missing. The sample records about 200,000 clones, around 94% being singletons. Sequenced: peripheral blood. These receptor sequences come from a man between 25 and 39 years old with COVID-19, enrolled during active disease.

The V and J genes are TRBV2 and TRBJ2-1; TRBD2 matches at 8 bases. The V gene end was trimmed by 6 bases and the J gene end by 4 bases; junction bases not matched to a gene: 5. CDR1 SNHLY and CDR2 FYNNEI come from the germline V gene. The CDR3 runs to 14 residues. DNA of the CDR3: TGTGCCAGCAGACGGGGGGGCCTATACAATGAGCAGTTCTTC. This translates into CASRRGGLYNEQFF.

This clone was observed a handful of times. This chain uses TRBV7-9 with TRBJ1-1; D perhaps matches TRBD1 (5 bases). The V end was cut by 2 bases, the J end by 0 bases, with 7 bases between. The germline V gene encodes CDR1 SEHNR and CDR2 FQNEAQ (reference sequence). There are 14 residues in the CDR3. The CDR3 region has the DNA TGTGCCAGCAGCTTACAGGACATGAACACTGAAGCTTTCTTT. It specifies CASSLQDMNTEAFF.

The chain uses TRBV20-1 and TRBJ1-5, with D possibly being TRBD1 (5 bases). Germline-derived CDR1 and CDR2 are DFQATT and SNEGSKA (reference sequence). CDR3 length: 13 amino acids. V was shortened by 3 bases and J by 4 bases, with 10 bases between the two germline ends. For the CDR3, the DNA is TGCAGTGCTAGTAAGTCAGGGAATCAGCCCCAGCATTTT. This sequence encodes CSASKSGNQPQHF.

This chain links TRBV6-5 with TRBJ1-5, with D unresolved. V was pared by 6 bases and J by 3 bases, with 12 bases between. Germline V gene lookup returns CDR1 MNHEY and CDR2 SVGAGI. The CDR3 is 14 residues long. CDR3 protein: CASRKEGFNQPQHF. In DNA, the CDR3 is TGTGCCAGCAGGAAGGAGGGCTTCAATCAGCCCCAGCATTTT.

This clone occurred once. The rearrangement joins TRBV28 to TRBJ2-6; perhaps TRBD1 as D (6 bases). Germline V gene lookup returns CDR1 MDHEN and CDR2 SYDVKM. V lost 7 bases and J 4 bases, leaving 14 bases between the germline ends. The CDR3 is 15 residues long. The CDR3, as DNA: TGTGCCAGCAAAAAAACAGGGTCGGGGGCCAACGTCCTGACTTTC. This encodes CASKKTGSGANVLTF.

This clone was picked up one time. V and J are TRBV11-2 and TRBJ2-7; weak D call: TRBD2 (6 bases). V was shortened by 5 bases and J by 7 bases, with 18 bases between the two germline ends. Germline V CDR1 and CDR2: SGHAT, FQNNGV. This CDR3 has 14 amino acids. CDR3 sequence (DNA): TGTGCCAGCAGCGACTTTTTCGGGGGTGGGGAGCAGTACTTC. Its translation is CASSDFFGGGEQYF.

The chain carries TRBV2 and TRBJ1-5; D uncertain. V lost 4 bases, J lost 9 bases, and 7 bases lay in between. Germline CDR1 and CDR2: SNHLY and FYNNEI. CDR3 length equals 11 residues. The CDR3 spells CASSGPGPQHF. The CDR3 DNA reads TGTGCCAGCAGTGGCCCAGGGCCCCAGCATTTT.

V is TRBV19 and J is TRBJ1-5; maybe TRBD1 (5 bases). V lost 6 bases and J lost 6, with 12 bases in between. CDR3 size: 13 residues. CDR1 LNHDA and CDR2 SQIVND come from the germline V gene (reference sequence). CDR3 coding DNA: TGTGCCAGTAGCCCCCAGGGAGGTCAGCCCCAGCATTTT. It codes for CASSPQGGQPQHF.

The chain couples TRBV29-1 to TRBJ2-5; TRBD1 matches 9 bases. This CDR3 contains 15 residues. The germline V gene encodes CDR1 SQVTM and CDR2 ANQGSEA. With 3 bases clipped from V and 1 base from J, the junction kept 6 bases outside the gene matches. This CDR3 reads CSVDQQGASQETQYF. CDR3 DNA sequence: TGCAGCGTTGATCAACAGGGGGCGAGCCAAGAGACCCAGTACTTC.

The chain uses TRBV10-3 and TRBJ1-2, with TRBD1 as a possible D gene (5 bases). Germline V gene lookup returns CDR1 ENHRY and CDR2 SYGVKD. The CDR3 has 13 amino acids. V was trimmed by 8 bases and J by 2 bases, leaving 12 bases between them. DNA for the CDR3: TGTGCCATCTTAACAGGAGAGAACTATGGCTACACCTTC. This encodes CAILTGENYGYTF.